The 9 T cell receptor beta chains presented below share a single source sample, sequenced in a study of blood T cell repertoires in COVID-19. Produced via immunoSEQ multiplex PCR; TCRdb's table is partial and in-frame only. The sample consists of 72,000 or so clones, roughly 86% of them appearing once. Sequencing was performed on peripheral blood. The receptors shown here come from a woman aged 55 to 70 with acute or convalescent COVID-19.

J is TRBJ2-7 and V is TRBV5-1, with D perhaps matching TRBD2 (5 bases). This CDR3 spans 14 amino acids. Germline CDR1 SGHRS, CDR2 YFSETQ. V was trimmed by 0 bases and J by 5 bases, leaving 12 bases between them. CDR3 nucleotides: TGCGCCAGCAGCTTGGCCATGGGAGCGGACGAGCAGTACTTC. It specifies CASSLAMGADEQYF.

V and J are TRBV3-1 (or the pseudogene TRBV3-2) and TRBJ2-7, with 10 nucleotides matching TRBD1. V shed 5 bases and J 3 bases; nucleotides not matched to a gene: 7. CDR1 is LGHDT and CDR2 is YNNKEL in the germline V gene (reference sequence). This CDR3 spans 15 amino acids. CDR3 coding DNA: TGTGCCAGCAGCTACCTCGGGACAGGGGTCTACGAGCAGTACTTC. It encodes CASSYLGTGVYEQYF.

J is TRBJ1-1 and V is TRBV6-1, with 8 bases matching TRBD1. The CDR3 consists of 17 residues. Looked up from germline, CDR1 is MNHNS and CDR2 is SASEGT. Trimming at V came to 3 bases and at J to 3 bases, leaving 12 bases not matched to a gene. The CDR3, as DNA: TGTGCCAGCAGTGAGCAAAACAGGGGGAAGGTTGACACTGAAGCTTTCTTT. Residues: CASSEQNRGKVDTEAFF.

This chain connects TRBV2 to TRBJ2-2; D not resolved. This CDR3 contains 13 residues. Trimming stripped 8 bases from V and 6 bases from J, with 13 bases between. The germline CDR1 and CDR2 sequences are SNHLY and FYNNEI. CDR3 sequence reads: CASHDFRPGELFF. In nucleotides, the CDR3 is TGTGCCAGCCACGACTTTAGGCCCGGGGAGCTGTTTTTT.

This chain connects TRBV4-1 to TRBJ1-5, with D unresolved. The CDR3 runs to 14 residues. Trimming took 1 base from V and 4 from J, leaving 8 bases between them. CDR1 and CDR2 from the germline V gene are MGHRA and YSYEKL. CDR3 sequence: CASSQVAVNQPQHF. CDR3 DNA sequence: TGCGCCAGCAGCCAAGTAGCGGTGAATCAGCCCCAGCATTTT.

The rearrangement joins TRBV9 to TRBJ2-5, with D possibly being TRBD2 (5 bases). This CDR3 contains 15 residues. V gave up 0 bases and J gave up 2 bases, with 11 bases separating them. Germline V lookup: CDR1 SGDLS, CDR2 YYNGEE. The CDR3 DNA reads TGTGCCAGCAGCGTAGCGGCACTAGGACAAGAGACCCAGTACTTC. This gives the protein CASSVAALGQETQYF.

The rearrangement links TRBV7-9 to TRBJ2-3, with D maybe TRBD1 (6 bases). Germline CDR1 reads SEHNR; CDR2 reads FQNEAQ (reference sequence). Deletions cut 1 base from V and 3 bases from J, with 11 bases between. This CDR3 comprises 15 residues. The CDR3 sequence: CASSLVPGATDTQYF. In DNA, the CDR3 is TGTGCCAGCAGCTTAGTACCAGGGGCGACAGATACGCAGTATTTT.

J is TRBJ2-7 and V is TRBV12-3 or TRBV12-4, with D possibly being TRBD1 (7 bases). The CDR3 extends over 12 amino acids. Trimming stripped 8 bases from V and 4 bases from J, with 12 bases between. CDR3 sequence: CASSRGEYEQYF. The CDR3, as DNA: TGTGCCAGCTCCAGGGGGGAATACGAGCAGTACTTC.

As concerns this clone: A junction end diverges from the germline sequence, so it may reflect a read error. V and J are TRBV6-5 and TRBJ2-3; TRBD2 agrees at 7 bases. Germline V CDR1 and CDR2: MNHEY, SVGAGI. The CDR3 has 13 amino acids. The DNA for the CDR3 is TGTGCCAGCCAGGAGACTAGCATAGATACGCAGTATTTT. The encoded protein is CASQETSIDTQYF.